Reported below is one T cell receptor beta chain. Its binding antigen is unknown. The input lacks base qualities; no much larger clone sits a single base away. Relative to germline, V is missing 5 bases and J is missing 8 bases, with 8 bases of the junction outside any gene match. There are 14 amino acids in the CDR3, from cysteine to phenylalanine inclusive. The DNA shown is the 42-base CDR3, in frame from base 1. The germline V gene (reference sequence) gives CDR1 as LNHDA and CDR2 as SQIVND. TCRbeta CDR3 regions were amplified from genomic DNA by means of the immunoSEQ Assay, a bias-controlled multiplex PCR. The paper's processing steps were these. The number of nucleated cells in each sample was estimated by amplification of reference gene primers within the assay. To quantify the absolute abundance of each unique TCRbeta CDR3 rearrangement, sequence reads were collapsed and filtered. For each sample, productive Simpson clonality was calculated by taking the square root of Simpson's diversity index across productive rearrangements. What TCRdb holds here is the immuneACCESS table cut down to in-frame rearrangements. Part of the clones is not present; checked against another copy, under half of the missing clones reflect an unresolved V gene, and the others are unexplained. V, J and clone size reflect that table, while D and trimming were determined from the DNA. The sample records around 35,000 clones, around 83% of which are singletons. 7% to 7.5% of the sample goes to the ten largest clones.

The data derive from a study of blood T cell repertoires in COVID-19 (TCRdb year 2020). Turning to the overall study: Samples from collaborators originated in the United States, Italy and Spain and spanned both the acute and convalescent phases of COVID-19. Where available, HLA class I and class II types were taken from metadata supplied by the sample provider and were not determined by assay-based typing. The dataset comprised deeply sampled blood TCRbeta repertoires from subjects exposed to, actively infected with, or recovered from COVID-19. The samples were drawn from the first 160 participants of the ongoing ImmuneRACE study and from 1,254 subjects provided by 6 global collaborators. Nearly every sample came with metadata listing a de-identified subject ID, COVID-19 status, age in years and sex. The material from the prospective study consisted of cDNA or gDNA derived from T cells, B-cell-depleted T cells, or PBMCs. The repertoires were released in a freely available public database intended as a resource for research on the immune response to SARS-CoV-2. The research as a whole found: Clinical and demographic metadata were provided uncurated, with the amount varying by source and participant.

Each collaborating institution followed its own protocols to collect whole blood in K2EDTA tubes. Collaborator samples were shipped for TCRbeta analysis as frozen whole blood, isolated PBMCs, or DNA extracted from either sample type. The rearrangement joined TRBV19 to TRBJ2-1; 8 nucleotides in the junction match TRBD1. Sequencing used peripheral blood. The TCR comes from a human donor in a cohort sampled during active COVID-19. The sequenced DNA is TGTGCCAGTAGTGAACCCGGGACAGGTGATGAGCAGTTCTTC. Its product reads: CASSEPGTGDEQFF.